One sample yielded the 18 T cell receptor beta chains listed below, sequenced in a study of blood T cell repertoires in COVID-19. Here immunoSEQ multiplex PCR was the method, and the copy in TCRdb shows in-frame clones only, minus some. The sample lists 250,000 or so clones, 80% to 85% occurring once. Sequencing was performed on peripheral blood. The receptor set was obtained from a man in his fifties or sixties with acute or convalescent COVID-19.

The table lists this clone with a few counts. This rearrangement joins TRBV2 to TRBJ2-2, with TRBD1 matching over 9 bases. The V segment lost 5 bases and the J segment 4 bases; nucleotides outside the gene matches: 5. The CDR3 totals 15 residues. Germline V gene lookup returns CDR1 SNHLY and CDR2 FYNNEI. The CDR3 region has the DNA TGTGCCAGCAGTACCCGGACAGGGGTCACCGGGGAGCTGTTTTTT. Translating it yields CASSTRTGVTGELFF.

The chain employs TRBV4-2 and TRBJ2-1; tentatively, D is TRBD2 (5 bases). Germline V gene data show CDR1 as LGHNA and CDR2 as YNFKEQ. Trimming took off 4 bases at V and 8 bases at J, with 18 bases between the two ends. This CDR3 region has 15 residues. The DNA for the CDR3 is TGTGCCAGCAGCCCCCGCCGGACTGGTCTCTATGAGCAGTTCTTC. It specifies CASSPRRTGLYEQFF.

This clone was observed many times. The chain combines TRBV6-1 with TRBJ2-3; 8 bases align to TRBD2. V shed 3 bases, J shed 2 bases, and the junction held 4 bases outside the gene matches. The CDR3 extends over 15 amino acids. Germline CDR1 MNHNS, CDR2 SASEGT. CDR3 coding DNA: TGTGCCAGCAGTGATCTAGCGGGTTCCACAGATACGCAGTATTTT. Its protein is CASSDLAGSTDTQYF.

The chain carries TRBV19 and TRBJ2-5; 7 bases line up with TRBD1. CDR3 length: 13 amino acids. Germline V gene sequence: CDR1 LNHDA, CDR2 SQIVND (reference sequence). V dropped 8 bases and J dropped 2; count of bases not matched to a gene: 5. The CDR3 DNA is TGTGCCAGTCAACGGGACAGACAAGAGACCCAGTACTTC. As protein: CASQRDRQETQYF. The whole variable domain, filled in from reference TRBV19 and TRBJ2-5, reads DGGITQSPKYLFRKEGQNVTLSCEQNLNHDAMYWYRQDPGQGLRLIYYSQIVNDFQKGDIAEGYSVSREKKESFPLTVTSAQKNPTAFYLCASQRDRQETQYFGPGTRLLVL.

This chain links TRBV5-4 with TRBJ2-7, with a weak D call TRBD2 (6 bases). The CDR3 is 16 amino acids. Per the germline V gene, CDR1 is SGHNT and CDR2 is YYREEE (reference sequence). V shed 4 bases and J shed 2 bases, with 19 bases lying between them. The CDR3 region is CASSPGSSGITYEQYF. The CDR3 coding sequence is TGTGCCAGCAGCCCCGGGAGTAGCGGCATCACCTACGAGCAGTACTTC.

About this clone: The identical CDR3 is also encoded by other nucleotide sequences in the sample. The V call is TRBV10-3, the J call TRBJ2-7; TRBD1 aligns across 10 bases. With 4 bases clipped from V and 2 bases from J, the junction kept 2 bases outside the gene matches. The CDR3 sequence is 14 residues long. Per the germline V gene, CDR1 is ENHRY and CDR2 is SYGVKD. As DNA, the CDR3 is TGTGCCATCAGTGGAGGACAGGGGGCCTACGAGCAGTACTTC. This codes for CAISGGQGAYEQYF.

This chain joins TRBV28 and TRBJ2-5, with a tentative D call TRBD1 (6 bases). CDR3 size: 11 residues. The V gene lost 3 bases and the J gene lost 10 bases, with 9 bases spanning the gap. Germline V gene lookup returns CDR1 MDHEN and CDR2 SYDVKM. The CDR3 reads CASSFQGIQYF. The CDR3 DNA reads as TGTGCCAGCAGTTTTCAGGGGATCCAGTACTTC.

The gene calls are TRBV13 and TRBJ2-1; D is unresolved. CDR3 length: 15 amino acids. From germline, CDR1 is PRHDT and CDR2 FYEKMQ (reference sequence). The V end was cut by 2 bases, the J end by 5 bases, with 13 bases between. Here the CDR3 DNA reads TGTGCCAGCAGCTTAAGACTCCTTAAGCACAATGAGCAGTTCTTC. Amino acids: CASSLRLLKHNEQFF.

The V and J genes are TRBV7-8 and TRBJ2-7; 8 bases align to TRBD2. Per the germline V gene, CDR1 is SGHVS and CDR2 is FQNEAQ. CDR3 size: 16 residues. After removal of 5 bases from V and 4 bases from J, the junction contained 13 bases not matched to a gene. The CDR3 DNA reads TGTGCCAGCAGCCCCAGGGCCGGCGGGGGGTTATACGAGCAGTACTTC. Amino acids: CASSPRAGGGLYEQYF.

In its sample, this clone was seen once. This rearrangement joins TRBV19 to TRBJ2-7; 12 bases agree with TRBD2. V shed 3 bases, J shed 3 bases, and the junction held 6 bases outside the gene matches. Germline V CDR1 and CDR2: LNHDA, SQIVND (reference sequence). The CDR3 totals 16 residues. The CDR3 nucleotides read TGTGCCAGTAGTATCCTCCTAGCGGGAGGGCGCTACGAGCAGTACTTC. Its translation: CASSILLAGGRYEQYF.

The chain recombines TRBV5-1 with TRBJ1-1; TRBD1 aligns across 9 bases. J was trimmed by 4 bases and V by 3 bases; bases with no gene match: 4. The CDR3 runs to 14 residues. CDR1 and CDR2 from the germline V gene are SGHRS and YFSETQ. CDR3 loop: CASSSGTGSTEAFF. CDR3 coding DNA: TGCGCCAGCAGCTCCGGGACAGGGAGCACTGAAGCTTTCTTT.

This clone showed up many times. V is TRBV2 and J is TRBJ2-1, with D tentatively TRBD2 (5 bases). There are 15 residues in the CDR3. The germline CDR1 and CDR2 sequences are SNHLY and FYNNEI. The germline V and J ends were trimmed by 4 bases and 6 bases, with 16 bases remaining between them. This CDR3 is CASSGWMGDLNEQFF. CDR3 bases: TGTGCCAGCAGTGGTTGGATGGGAGATCTCAATGAGCAGTTCTTC.

This clone was detected only once. The V call is TRBV7-2, the J call TRBJ2-5, with 7 nucleotides matching TRBD2. J gave up 4 bases and V 4 bases, and 12 bases lay outside the gene matches. This CDR3 has 16 residues. Germline V gives CDR1 SGHTA, CDR2 FQGNSA. In DNA, the CDR3 is TGTGCCAGCAGCTCCCATGCCGCAGCGGGAAGAGAGACCCAGTACTTC. Its protein is CASSSHAAAGRETQYF.

The chain uses TRBV12-3 or TRBV12-4 and TRBJ1-2; D uncertain. The CDR3 loop spans 13 amino acids. Trimming removed 3 bases at V and 3 bases at J, with 8 bases between. CDR3 in DNA: TGTGCCAGCAGTTTCTCGGGTGACTATGGCTACACCTTC. Its translation is CASSFSGDYGYTF.

The V call is TRBV5-4, the J call TRBJ2-2; a weak D match, TRBD1 (8 bases). Germline lookup yields CDR1 SGHNT and CDR2 YYREEE (reference sequence). The length of the CDR3 is 14 residues. Trimming pared 6 bases from V and 5 bases from J, leaving 14 bases between. The CDR3 protein is CASNLQGGTGELFF. The DNA for the CDR3 is TGTGCCAGCAACTTACAGGGGGGGACCGGGGAGCTGTTTTTT.

The J gene is TRBJ2-1, the V gene TRBV4-2; 9 bases line up with TRBD1. The CDR3 has 16 residues. The germline V gene encodes CDR1 LGHNA and CDR2 YNFKEQ. V was pared by 5 bases and J by 3 bases, with 8 bases of the junction left unmatched. The CDR3 protein is CASSVLWDRVYNEQFF. CDR3 DNA: TGTGCCAGCAGCGTCTTGTGGGACAGGGTCTACAATGAGCAGTTCTTC.

This chain links TRBV4-1 with TRBJ1-5, with D perhaps matching TRBD1 (6 bases). Germline V CDR1 and CDR2: MGHRA, YSYEKL. The CDR3 is made up of 15 amino acids. V lost 3 bases and J lost 4, with 13 bases in between. The CDR3 sequence is CASSQITGRNQPQHF. The DNA for the CDR3 is TGCGCCAGCAGCCAGATTACAGGGCGTAATCAGCCCCAGCATTTT.

The J gene is TRBJ1-5, the V gene TRBV27, with 7 nucleotides matching TRBD1. CDR1 and CDR2 (germline): MNHEY, SMNVEV (reference sequence). The CDR3 extends over 14 amino acids. The trim removed 6 bases at V and 7 bases at J, leaving 9 bases unmatched. The CDR3 spells CASSPQGVEQPQHF. CDR3 DNA sequence: TGTGCCAGCAGCCCTCAGGGGGTTGAGCAGCCCCAGCATTTT.